The 21 T cell receptor beta chains reported below all come from one sample, sequenced in a study of cytomegalovirus exposure and HLA in healthy donors. This PCR relied on a set of 60 Vbeta primers and 13 Jbeta primers. Assay: immunoSEQ multiplex PCR; the TCRdb copy retains only in-frame clones and omits some. This table has some 200,000 clones, over 80% appearing once. What was sequenced was PBMCs. The receptors come from a boy aged 2-15 years in good health and CMV-seronegative.

The CDR3 reads CASSQNKEAFF. The CDR3 nucleotides read TGCGCCAGCAGCCAAAACAAAGAAGCTTTCTTT. The chain employs TRBV5-1 and TRBJ1-1; D gene uncertain. Germline V gene data show CDR1 as SGHRS and CDR2 as YFSETQ. CDR3 length: 11 residues. Trimming took off 4 bases at V and 8 bases at J, with 9 bases between the two ends.

This chain links TRBV6-5 with TRBJ2-7, with 11 bases that match TRBD1. CDR3 length equals 15 residues. The germline gives CDR1 MNHEY, CDR2 SVGAGI. J was trimmed by 4 bases and V by 6 bases; bases with no gene match: 8. CDR3 sequence reads: CASSGQGAGGYEQYF. The CDR3 DNA reads as TGTGCCAGCAGCGGACAGGGGGCTGGAGGGTACGAGCAGTACTTC.

V and J are TRBV29-1 and TRBJ1-1, with 7 bases lining up with TRBD1. The CDR3 totals 13 residues. Per the germline V gene, CDR1 is SQVTM and CDR2 is ANQGSEA. Trimming took 5 bases from V and 1 from J; bases not matched to a gene: 4. The CDR3 region is CSVCAGGNTEAFF. Written as DNA, the CDR3 is TGCAGCGTTTGTGCAGGGGGGAACACTGAAGCTTTCTTT.

A single count supports this clone. The chain links TRBV9 to TRBJ2-1; possibly TRBD2 for D (5 bases). This CDR3 has 15 amino acids. Trimming pared 3 bases from V and 2 bases from J, leaving 12 bases between. The V gene's germline CDR1 is SGDLS and CDR2 YYNGEE. The CDR3 nucleotides are TGTGCCAGCAGCGACGGGATCGGGCCCTACAATGAGCAGTTCTTC. Its protein product is CASSDGIGPYNEQFF.

The genes are TRBV6-5 and TRBJ2-7; D is unclear. V gave up 0 bases and J gave up 2 bases, with 11 bases separating them. The CDR3 is made up of 15 amino acids. CDR1 and CDR2 (germline): MNHEY, SVGAGI. The CDR3: CASSYSSHRAYEQYF. CDR3 sequence (DNA): TGTGCCAGCAGTTACTCGTCCCACAGAGCCTACGAGCAGTACTTC.

The chain carries TRBV29-1 and TRBJ1-2; 9 nucleotides align to TRBD1. Germline V CDR1 and CDR2: SQVTM, ANQGSEA. V dropped 7 bases and J dropped 2; count of bases not matched to a gene: 26. The CDR3 is 20 amino acids. The CDR3 protein is CSAIRTGESTSPSLNYGYTF. The CDR3 DNA sequence: TGCAGCGCTATTAGGACAGGGGAATCCACTTCTCCTTCTCTAAACTATGGCTACACCTTC. Based on the CDR3 plus reference TRBV29-1 and TRBJ1-2, the full variable domain is SAVISQKPSRDICQRGTSLTIQCQVDSQVTMMFWYRQQPGQSLTLIATANQGSEATYESGFVIDKFPISRPNLTFSTLTVSNMSPEDSSIYLCSAIRTGESTSPSLNYGYTFGSGTRLTVV.

Only one count was recorded for this clone. The chain combines TRBV5-1 with TRBJ2-3, with 7 nucleotides matching TRBD1. Trimming at V came to 4 bases and at J to 4 bases, leaving 18 bases not matched to a gene. Germline loops: CDR1 SGHRS, CDR2 YFSETQ. The length of the CDR3 is 18 residues. CDR3 loop: CASSDPHRGRGDADTQYF. In DNA, the CDR3 is TGCGCCAGCAGCGATCCCCACAGGGGCCGGGGAGACGCAGATACGCAGTATTTT.

This chain uses TRBV9 with TRBJ1-3, with a weak D call TRBD1 (5 bases). V was shortened by 4 bases and J by 4 bases, with 18 bases between the two germline ends. The CDR3 runs to 16 residues. Germline values: CDR1 SGDLS, CDR2 YYNGEE. The CDR3 spells CASSIRSGVPGNTIYF. CDR3 sequence (DNA): TGTGCCAGCAGCATCCGGTCGGGGGTACCAGGAAACACCATATATTTT.

The rearrangement uses TRBV6-5 and TRBJ2-7, with 11 bases lining up with TRBD2. Trimming removed 7 bases from V and 6 bases from J; junction bases left unmatched: 8. The germline V gene encodes CDR1 MNHEY and CDR2 SVGAGI. CDR3 length: 14 residues. The CDR3 is CASNILAGAGEQYF. The CDR3 DNA is TGTGCCAGCAATATACTAGCGGGAGCGGGCGAGCAGTACTTC.

The CDR3 loop reads CASSTTMVRTEAFF. CDR3 nucleotide sequence: TGTGCCAGCAGTACGACAATGGTTCGCACTGAAGCTTTCTTT. The V gene is TRBV27, the J gene TRBJ1-1; D ambiguous. V lost 5 bases to trimming and J lost 4 bases, with 14 bases between them. The germline CDR1 and CDR2 sequences are MNHEY and SMNVEV (reference sequence). There are 14 residues in the CDR3.

The chain joins TRBV10-3 to TRBJ1-2; D might be TRBD1 (6 bases). Trimming left V 0 bases short and J 6 bases short, with 14 bases between. This CDR3 is 15 amino acids long. Germline V CDR1 and CDR2: ENHRY, SYGVKD. The CDR3 here is CAISESGPRGDGYTF. As DNA, the CDR3 is TGTGCCATCAGTGAGTCGGGCCCCAGGGGTGATGGCTACACCTTC.

The genes are TRBV30 and TRBJ2-7, with 9 bases aligning to TRBD1. Germline trimming cut 8 bases from V and 5 bases from J; bases unmatched to any gene: 7. The CDR3 contains 12 residues. CDR1 and CDR2 (germline): GTSNPN, SVGIG (reference sequence). The DNA of the CDR3 is TGTGCCGGTACAGGGGGCCAGGACGAGCAGTACTTC. This gives the protein CAGTGGQDEQYF.

This rearrangement joins TRBV7-2 to TRBJ2-3, with 9 bases matching TRBD2. This CDR3 is 15 amino acids long. Germline assignment: CDR1 SGHTA and CDR2 FQGNSA. V lost 7 bases to trimming and J lost 1 base; unmatched junction nucleotides: 6. CDR3 bases: TGTGCCAGCACCACCCGACTAGCGGGCACAGATACGCAGTATTTT. This translates into CASTTRLAGTDTQYF.

This chain joins TRBV10-3 and TRBJ2-5; 9 nucleotides line up with TRBD2. The CDR3 is 15 residues long. J lost 2 bases, V lost 6 bases, and 7 bases had no gene match. Germline V gene lookup returns CDR1 ENHRY and CDR2 SYGVKD. The CDR3 is CAIRAGAGGQETQYF. The CDR3 DNA sequence: TGTGCCATCAGGGCGGGAGCGGGAGGTCAAGAGACCCAGTACTTC.

This chain links TRBV7-9 with TRBJ2-3; D possibly corresponds to TRBD2 (6 bases). The germline V and J ends were trimmed by 5 bases and 0 bases, with 15 bases remaining between them. This CDR3 contains 16 residues. Per germline, CDR1 SEHNR and CDR2 FQNEAQ (reference sequence). The CDR3 protein is CASSLGEAPSTDTQYF. CDR3 DNA sequence: TGTGCCAGCAGCCTAGGGGAGGCCCCTAGCACAGATACGCAGTATTTT.

The rearrangement joins TRBV10-1 to TRBJ2-7, with D possibly matching TRBD2 (5 bases). Trimming cost V 3 bases and J 5 bases, with 14 bases left between them. The CDR3 loop spans 14 amino acids. Germline CDR1 and CDR2: WNHNN and SYGVQD (reference sequence). The CDR3 sequence: CASSDSGKFNEQYF. In DNA, the CDR3 is TGCGCCAGCAGTGATTCCGGGAAGTTTAACGAGCAGTACTTC.

There are a few counts of this clone. The CDR3 loop is CASSKAGGPDEQFF. The CDR3 DNA reads as TGTGCCAGCAGTAAAGCGGGAGGCCCCGATGAGCAGTTCTTC. This chain links TRBV6-6 with TRBJ2-1; TRBD2 matches at 9 bases. Germline V gene lookup returns CDR1 MNHNY and CDR2 SVGAGI (reference sequence). The CDR3 extends over 14 amino acids. Losses at the gene ends were 5 bases for V and 8 bases for J; bases not matched to a gene: 7.

This clone was detected only a few times. Other DNA sequences from this sample encode an identical CDR3 as well. The chain couples TRBV27 to TRBJ1-1, with TRBD1 matching 8 bases. V gave up 2 bases and J gave up 1 base; unmatched junction bases: 0. Germline assignment: CDR1 MNHEY and CDR2 SMNVEV (reference sequence). CDR3 length: 14 residues. The chain's CDR3 is CASSLGTGNTEAFF. Written as DNA, the CDR3 is TGTGCCAGCAGTTTAGGGACAGGGAACACTGAAGCTTTCTTT.

As to this clone: One end of the junction does not line up with germline, which may come from a read error. The chain is built from TRBV7-7 and TRBJ2-3, with 8 bases aligning to TRBD1. Germline V CDR1 and CDR2: SSHAT, FNYEAQ (reference sequence). The CDR3 consists of 12 residues. This CDR3 is CASSGTGGKQYF. The DNA of the CDR3 is TGTGCTAGCAGCGGTACAGGGGGGAAGCAGTATTTT. Complete variable domain (other parts from reference TRBV7-7 and TRBJ2-3): GAGVSQSPRYKVTKRGQDVTLRCDPISSHATLYWYQQALGQGPEFLTYFNYEAQPDKSGLPSDRFSAERPEGSISTLTIQRTEQRDSAMYRCASSGTGGKQYFGPGTRLTVL.

This chain joins TRBV27 and TRBJ1-2; D ambiguous. The CDR3 covers 14 residues. Germline values: CDR1 MNHEY, CDR2 SMNVEV (reference sequence). Trimming removed 5 bases from V and 1 base from J, with 11 bases in between. CDR3 region: CASSQPGGNYGYTF. CDR3 DNA: TGTGCCAGCAGTCAACCCGGAGGTAACTATGGCTACACCTTC.

V gene TRBV2 combines with J gene TRBJ2-5; D gene ambiguous. Judging by the DNA end, TRBJ2-7 fits better; the J call may be wrong. Looked up from germline, CDR1 is SNHLY and CDR2 is FYNNEI. This CDR3 spans 10 amino acids. CDR3 loop: CASVAYEQYF. For the CDR3, the DNA is TGTGCCAGCGTAGCCTACGAGCAGTACTTC.